One and the same sample provided the 16 T cell receptor beta chains below, sequenced in a study of shared clonotypes between healthy human individuals. This table comes from immunoSEQ multiplex PCR, and its TCRdb copy is limited to in-frame clones, with some not included. The sample records about 470,000 clones, more than 75% being singletons. The sequencing sample was made of PBMCs. The receptor source for this set is a woman aged 40 to 55 in good health. Some clones in this sample may be carry-over from other donors' samples.

This chain joins TRBV5-1 and TRBJ2-7; D is unclear. CDR3 size: 13 residues. CDR1 SGHRS and CDR2 YFSETQ come from the germline V gene. Trimming removed 5 bases from V and 0 bases from J, with 9 bases in between. CDR3 residues: CASSPGHSYEQYF. The CDR3 DNA reads TGCGCCAGCAGTCCGGGCCACTCCTACGAGCAGTACTTC.

The V and J genes are TRBV5-4 and TRBJ2-3; 7 bases line up with TRBD2. J was trimmed by 2 bases and V by 2 bases; bases with no gene match: 8. CDR3 length: 16 amino acids. Germline CDR1 reads SGHNT; CDR2 reads YYREEE (reference sequence). DNA of the CDR3: TGTGCCAGCAGCTTTCGTACGGGGGGAATCACAGATACGCAGTATTTT. It translates to CASSFRTGGITDTQYF. The variable domain in full, completed from reference TRBV5-4 and TRBJ2-3, reads ETGVTQSPTHLIKTRGQQVTLRCSSQSGHNTVSWYQQALGQGPQFIFQYYREEENGRGNFPPRFSGLQFPNYSSELNVNALELDDSALYLCASSFRTGGITDTQYFGPGTRLTVL.

V gene TRBV6-1 combines with J gene TRBJ2-1; TRBD2 agrees at 8 bases. Unmatched junction bases numbered 6, after V lost 7 bases and J lost 4 bases. This CDR3 is 14 amino acids long. From germline, CDR1 is MNHNS and CDR2 SASEGT. CDR3 amino acids: CASTLSGTYNEQFF. The CDR3 bases are TGTGCCAGCACCCTTAGCGGGACTTACAATGAGCAGTTCTTC.

Many counts were recorded for this clone. V usage is TRBV7-8 and J usage is TRBJ2-6, with a possible D match to TRBD1 (6 bases). With 1 base removed from V and 2 bases from J, the gap between germline ends came to 15 bases. The CDR3 has 18 residues. Germline V gene lookup returns CDR1 SGHVS and CDR2 FQNEAQ. CDR3 bases: TGTGCCAGCAGCTTAGGGGGCAGGGGACGGACTGGGGCCAACGTCCTGACTTTC. Its protein is CASSLGGRGRTGANVLTF.

J is TRBJ1-2 and V is TRBV23-1; D not certain. TRBV23-1 is an open reading frame, and its role is uncertain. This CDR3 spans 16 amino acids. V gave up 0 bases and J gave up 2 bases, with 13 bases separating them. In DNA, the CDR3 is TGCGCCAGCAGTCAATCGTTGGGGTATGGGAACTATGGCTACACCTTC. Encoded protein: CASSQSLGYGNYGYTF.

This chain links TRBV27 with TRBJ1-4; 8 bases are shared with TRBD1. The germline V gene encodes CDR1 MNHEY and CDR2 SMNVEV (reference sequence). V dropped 3 bases and J dropped 6; count of bases not matched to a gene: 3. The CDR3 has 14 amino acids. The CDR3 is CASSFSGQDEKLFF. The CDR3 nucleotides read TGTGCCAGCAGTTTCTCGGGACAGGATGAAAAACTGTTTTTT. Variable domain in full (rest from reference TRBV27 and TRBJ1-4): EAQVTQNPRYLITVTGKKLTVTCSQNMNHEYMSWYRQDPGLGLRQIYYSMNVEVTDKGDVPEGYKVSRKEKRNFPLILESPSPNQTSLYFCASSFSGQDEKLFFGSGTQLSVL.

This sequence joins TRBV29-1 and TRBJ2-7; 7 bases line up with TRBD1. V shed 7 bases, J shed 4 bases, and the junction held 10 bases outside the gene matches. The CDR3 consists of 13 residues. Germline V gives CDR1 SQVTM, CDR2 ANQGSEA. This CDR3 reads CSAISGTAYEQYF. The CDR3 nucleotides read TGCAGCGCCATATCCGGGACAGCTTACGAGCAGTACTTC.

The rearrangement uses TRBV2 and TRBJ1-3; tentatively, D is TRBD1 (5 bases). Germline lookup yields CDR1 SNHLY and CDR2 FYNNEI. V was trimmed by 4 bases and J by 1 base, leaving 11 bases between them. The CDR3 is 15 residues long. The DNA for the CDR3 is TGTGCCAGCAGTGCCGCCGGGGGGTCTGGAAACACCATATATTTT. Protein: CASSAAGGSGNTIYF.

This clone was seen only a few times. The V and J genes are TRBV30 and TRBJ2-3; D is unresolved. V lost 4 bases to trimming and J lost 3 bases, with 14 bases between them. The CDR3 length is 14 residues. CDR1 and CDR2 (germline): GTSNPN, SVGIG (reference sequence). In DNA, the CDR3 is TGTGCCTGGACACTTAGAGGTTTAACAGATACGCAGTATTTT. As protein: CAWTLRGLTDTQYF.

The chain uses TRBV23-1 and TRBJ2-2, with 10 nucleotides matching TRBD1. TRBV23-1 is assigned to the ORF class and has an uncertain function. V lost 5 bases, J lost 5 bases, and 5 bases stayed unmatched. The CDR3 is 15 amino acids. The CDR3 nucleotides read TGCGCCAGCAGTTCCCGGACAGGGGGTACCGGGGAGCTGTTTTTT. It specifies CASSSRTGGTGELFF.

The chain is built from TRBV6-6 and TRBJ2-1, with 10 positions matching TRBD1. The CDR3 contains 15 residues. Germline assignment: CDR1 MNHNY and CDR2 SVGAGI (reference sequence). V trimming: 4 bases; J trimming: 4 bases; junction bases outside the gene matches: 4. The CDR3 spells CASSLPGQGYNEQFF. CDR3 in DNA: TGTGCCAGCAGTTTGCCGGGACAGGGGTACAATGAGCAGTTCTTC.

The chain is built from TRBV11-2 and TRBJ2-3; 8 bases agree with TRBD1. Looked up from germline, CDR1 is SGHAT and CDR2 is FQNNGV. J was trimmed by 1 base and V by 0 bases; bases with no gene match: 3. The CDR3 length is 16 residues. The CDR3 loop reads CASSLDQGQGTDTQYF. The CDR3 region has the DNA TGTGCCAGCAGCTTAGATCAGGGACAGGGCACAGATACGCAGTATTTT.

The V gene is TRBV5-1, the J gene TRBJ1-5, with no clear D. Germline CDR1 and CDR2: SGHRS and YFSETQ. The CDR3 extends over 16 amino acids. Trimming pared 4 bases from V and 0 bases from J, leaving 14 bases between. In nucleotides, the CDR3 is TGCGCCAGCAGCCCCGGAAACCCGATTAGCAATCAGCCCCAGCATTTT. It encodes CASSPGNPISNQPQHF.

This chain connects TRBV4-1 to TRBJ2-2; a possible D gene is TRBD2 (7 bases). The V and J ends lost 4 bases and 5 bases respectively, with 14 bases between them. This CDR3 region has 15 residues. The V gene's germline CDR1 is MGHRA and CDR2 YSYEKL. The CDR3 nucleotides read TGCGCCAGCAGCCCCCGGGGGGCGGGGACCGGGGAGCTGTTTTTT. Its translation is CASSPRGAGTGELFF.

The chain combines TRBV18 with TRBJ2-7, with TRBD1 identical over 8 bases. Losses at the gene ends were 5 bases for V and 0 bases for J; bases not matched to a gene: 9. CDR1 is KGHSH, CDR2 LQKENI, per germline. CDR3 length: 16 residues. The CDR3 sequence is CASSTGQGTSSYEQYF. CDR3 DNA sequence: TGTGCCAGCTCAACCGGACAGGGAACGAGCTCCTACGAGCAGTACTTC.

The chain uses TRBV29-1 and TRBJ1-3; D gene uncertain. V lost 6 bases, J lost 4 bases, and 10 bases lay in between. This CDR3 comprises 12 residues. Germline lookup yields CDR1 SQVTM and CDR2 ANQGSEA. The chain's CDR3 is CSVRTGGNTIYF. DNA of the CDR3: TGCAGCGTCCGGACTGGGGGAAACACCATATATTTT.